This T cell receptor (beta chain) was sequenced in a study of blood T cell repertoires in COVID-19. Turning to the study itself: PBMCs, B-cell-depleted T cells, or T cells were the source of the cDNA or gDNA that made up the material.

In the original workflow: Reference gene primer amplification gave nucleated cell count estimates. The protocol was immunoSEQ multiplex PCR, while the TCRdb copy is restricted to in-frame clones and leaves out a portion. V and J calls and clone size are copied from that table; D and trimming were computed from the DNA. This table holds approximately 210,000 clones, less than 90% found once. Germline V CDR1 and CDR2: LNHDA, SQIVND (reference sequence). V lost 1 base to trimming and J lost 0 bases; unmatched junction nucleotides: 3. There are 16 residues in the CDR3. This chain joins TRBV19 and TRBJ2-7; 10 nucleotides line up with TRBD2. Sequenced sample: peripheral blood. The receptor was isolated from a woman in her 70s with acute or convalescent COVID-19. CDR3 nucleotide sequence: TGTGCCAGTAGTATAGCCCTAGCGGGGGCCTCCTACGAGCAGTACTTC. Residues: CASSIALAGASYEQYF.